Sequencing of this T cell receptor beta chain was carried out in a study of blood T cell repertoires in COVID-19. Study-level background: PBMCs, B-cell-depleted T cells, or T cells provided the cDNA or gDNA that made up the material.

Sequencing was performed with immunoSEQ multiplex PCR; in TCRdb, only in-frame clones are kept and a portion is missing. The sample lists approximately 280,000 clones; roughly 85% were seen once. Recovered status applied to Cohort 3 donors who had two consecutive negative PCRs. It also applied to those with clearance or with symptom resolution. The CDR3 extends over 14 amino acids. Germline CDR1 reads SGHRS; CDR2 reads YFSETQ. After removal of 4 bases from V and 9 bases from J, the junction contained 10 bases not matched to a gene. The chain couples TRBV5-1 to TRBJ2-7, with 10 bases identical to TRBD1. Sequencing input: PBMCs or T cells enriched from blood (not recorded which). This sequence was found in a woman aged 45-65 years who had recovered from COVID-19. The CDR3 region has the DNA TGCGCCAGCAGCAGTACCGGGACAGGGGAGGTGCAGTACTTC. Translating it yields CASSSTGTGEVQYF.